These T cell receptor beta chains were read from a single sample in a study of blood T cell repertoires in COVID-19. The assay was immunoSEQ multiplex PCR, and TCRdb's table has in-frame clones only and misses some. The sample lists about 220,000 clones; around 86% were seen once. The sample taken for sequencing was peripheral blood. The receptors shown here come from a woman older than 75 with COVID-19, enrolled during active disease. The CDR3 runs from the conserved cysteine through the conserved F or W. A D gene is named only where the DNA matches it firmly. The listing skips clone size in some rows; elsewhere it reads once, few, many or a size class.

D gene: NA
V gene: TRBV5-6
clone size: NA
J gene: TRBJ1-6
CDR3 protein: CASSLEGRHNSPLHF
CDR3 DNA: TGTGCCAGCAGCTTGGAGGGGAGGCATAATTCACCCCTCCACTTT

D gene: TRBD1
V gene: TRBV29-1
clone size: NA
J gene: TRBJ2-1
CDR3 protein: CSVGEGAGNEQFF
CDR3 DNA: TGCAGCGTCGGCGAGGGGGCAGGAAATGAGCAGTTCTTC

D gene: NA
V gene: TRBV18
clone size: NA
J gene: TRBJ1-5
CDR3 protein: CASSPPGRGESNQPQHF
CDR3 DNA: TGTGCCAGCTCACCACCGGGGAGGGGAGAGAGCAATCAGCCCCAGCATTTT

D gene: TRBD2
V gene: TRBV12-3/TRBV12-4
clone size: NA
J gene: TRBJ2-1
CDR3 protein: CASMGLAGVQQFF
CDR3 DNA: TGTGCCAGCATGGGACTAGCGGGGGTCCAGCAGTTCTTC

D gene: NA
V gene: TRBV9
clone size: NA
J gene: TRBJ1-2
CDR3 protein: CASSYRAHGYTF
CDR3 DNA: TGTGCCAGCAGCTACAGGGCGCATGGCTACACCTTC

D gene: TRBD1
V gene: TRBV9
clone size: NA
J gene: TRBJ1-5
CDR3 protein: CASSPGTGKNQPQHF
CDR3 DNA: TGTGCCAGCAGCCCCGGGACAGGGAAGAATCAGCCCCAGCATTTT

D gene: NA
V gene: TRBV7-2
clone size: NA
J gene: TRBJ2-5
CDR3 protein: CASSLTGEETQYF
CDR3 DNA: TGTGCCAGCAGCTTAACGGGAGAGGAGACCCAGTACTTC

D gene: NA
V gene: TRBV3-1/TRBV3-2
clone size: few
J gene: TRBJ2-2
CDR3 protein: CASSQGARAAGELFF
CDR3 DNA: TGTGCCAGCAGCCAAGGGGCGAGGGCGGCCGGGGAGCTGTTTTTT

D gene: TRBD1
V gene: TRBV9
clone size: NA
J gene: TRBJ1-2
CDR3 protein: CASSGGQGGLGYGYTF
CDR3 DNA: TGTGCCAGCAGCGGAGGACAGGGGGGACTGGGCTATGGCTACACCTTC

D gene: NA
V gene: TRBV9
clone size: NA
J gene: TRBJ1-1
CDR3 protein: CASSATRTQNTEAFF
CDR3 DNA: TGTGCCAGCAGCGCAACTAGGACCCAGAACACTGAAGCTTTCTTT

D gene: NA
V gene: TRBV19
clone size: NA
J gene: TRBJ1-2
CDR3 protein: CASSGGQNYGYTF
CDR3 DNA: TGTGCCAGTAGCGGAGGACAGAACTATGGCTACACCTTC

D gene: NA
V gene: TRBV18
clone size: NA
J gene: TRBJ2-3
CDR3 protein: CASSPSDTQYF
CDR3 DNA: TGTGCCAGCTCACCCTCCGATACGCAGTATTTT

D gene: TRBD1
V gene: TRBV2
clone size: NA
J gene: TRBJ1-5
CDR3 protein: CASSLNRGGNQPQHF
CDR3 DNA: TGTGCCAGCAGTCTTAACAGGGGCGGCAATCAGCCCCAGCATTTT

D gene: TRBD1
V gene: TRBV28
clone size: once
J gene: TRBJ1-2
CDR3 protein: CASMGQGEGYTF
CDR3 DNA: TGTGCCAGTATGGGACAGGGAGAAGGCTACACCTTC

D gene: TRBD1
V gene: TRBV9
clone size: NA
J gene: TRBJ2-2
CDR3 protein: CASSPRTGNTGELFF
CDR3 DNA: TGTGCCAGCAGCCCCCGGACAGGGAACACCGGGGAGCTGTTTTTT

D gene: TRBD1
V gene: TRBV2
clone size: NA
J gene: TRBJ2-7
CDR3 protein: CASRQGGAKNEQYF
CDR3 DNA: TGTGCCAGCAGGCAAGGGGGCGCTAAGAACGAGCAGTACTTC

D gene: TRBD2
V gene: TRBV27
clone size: NA
J gene: TRBJ2-1
CDR3 protein: CASSSGTRRYNEQFF
CDR3 DNA: TGTGCCAGCAGTTCCGGGACTAGGAGGTACAATGAGCAGTTCTTC

D gene: TRBD1
V gene: TRBV6-2/TRBV6-3
clone size: NA
J gene: TRBJ2-4
CDR3 protein: CASSYGPGGGGKNIQYF
CDR3 DNA: TGTGCCAGCAGTTACGGACCAGGGGGCGGTGGCAAAAACATTCAGTACTTC

D gene: NA
V gene: TRBV18
clone size: NA
J gene: TRBJ1-5
CDR3 protein: CASSPPTVSNQPQHF
CDR3 DNA: TGTGCCAGCTCCCCTCCGACAGTAAGCAATCAGCCCCAGCATTTT

D gene: TRBD1
V gene: TRBV12-5
clone size: NA
J gene: TRBJ1-1
CDR3 protein: CASGPGQGNTEAFF
CDR3 DNA: TGTGCTAGTGGTCCTGGACAGGGAAACACTGAAGCTTTCTTT

D gene: TRBD2
V gene: TRBV7-9
clone size: NA
J gene: TRBJ2-7
CDR3 protein: CASSSLAGAGEQYF
CDR3 DNA: TGTGCCAGCAGCTCGCTAGCGGGAGCAGGCGAGCAGTACTTC

D gene: NA
V gene: TRBV7-2
clone size: NA
J gene: TRBJ1-4
CDR3 protein: CASSPGGRNEKLFF
CDR3 DNA: TGTGCCAGCAGCCCCGGGGGGCGTAATGAAAAACTGTTTTTT

D gene: NA
V gene: TRBV4-3
clone size: NA
J gene: TRBJ2-7
CDR3 protein: CASSQGRDWIDEQYF
CDR3 DNA: TGCGCCAGCAGCCAAGGACGGGACTGGATCGACGAGCAGTACTTC

D gene: TRBD1
V gene: TRBV27
clone size: few
J gene: TRBJ1-2
CDR3 protein: CASSPAYRGLSYGYTF
CDR3 DNA: TGTGCCAGCAGTCCAGCGTACAGGGGGCTTAGCTATGGCTACACCTTC

D gene: TRBD1
V gene: TRBV2
clone size: NA
J gene: TRBJ1-4
CDR3 protein: CASRMGQGTNEKLFF
CDR3 DNA: TGTGCCAGCAGAATGGGACAGGGAACTAATGAAAAACTGTTTTTT

D gene: NA
V gene: TRBV24-1
clone size: NA
J gene: TRBJ2-5
CDR3 protein: CATSDTLDVRTTQYF
CDR3 DNA: TGTGCCACCAGTGATACACTAGACGTTCGGACGACCCAGTACTTC

D gene: NA
V gene: TRBV5-8
clone size: NA
J gene: TRBJ1-1
CDR3 protein: CASTRGGLNRVTEAFF
CDR3 DNA: TGTGCCAGCACCCGGGGAGGGCTAAATAGGGTCACTGAAGCTTTCTTT

D gene: NA
V gene: TRBV30
clone size: NA
J gene: TRBJ2-1
CDR3 protein: CAWSVEAEQFF
CDR3 DNA: TGTGCCTGGAGTGTGGAGGCAGAGCAGTTCTTC

D gene: TRBD2
V gene: TRBV16
clone size: once
J gene: TRBJ2-4
CDR3 protein: CASSQGGAAKNIQYF
CDR3 DNA: TGTGCCAGCAGCCAGGGAGGGGCAGCCAAAAACATTCAGTACTTC

D gene: TRBD1
V gene: TRBV6-2/TRBV6-3
clone size: NA
J gene: TRBJ1-1
CDR3 protein: CASSYRTGVNTEAFF
CDR3 DNA: TGTGCCAGCAGTTACCGGACAGGTGTAAACACTGAAGCTTTCTTT

D gene: NA
V gene: TRBV19
clone size: once
J gene: TRBJ1-1
CDR3 protein: CASSRARLNTEAFF
CDR3 DNA: TGTGCCAGTAGTAGGGCTCGGCTGAACACTGAAGCTTTCTTT

D gene: TRBD1
V gene: TRBV6-1
clone size: NA
J gene: TRBJ1-5
CDR3 protein: CASREQGVGLYQPQHF
CDR3 DNA: TGTGCCAGCAGGGAACAGGGGGTCGGTTTGTACCAGCCCCAGCATTTT

D gene: NA
V gene: TRBV6-6
clone size: NA
J gene: TRBJ1-5
CDR3 protein: CATRTGSGQPQHF
CDR3 DNA: TGTGCCACACGCACAGGTTCGGGTCAGCCCCAGCATTTT

D gene: NA
V gene: TRBV30
clone size: NA
J gene: TRBJ1-4
CDR3 protein: CAWSVGGDNEKLFF
CDR3 DNA: TGTGCCTGGTCTGTGGGGGGGGATAATGAAAAACTGTTTTTT

D gene: NA
V gene: TRBV6-1
clone size: NA
J gene: TRBJ1-1
CDR3 protein: CASSEQASEAFF
CDR3 DNA: TGTGCCAGCAGTGAACAAGCTAGTGAAGCTTTCTTT

D gene: NA
V gene: TRBV6-5
clone size: NA
J gene: TRBJ1-3
CDR3 protein: CASSLGGFGGNTIYF
CDR3 DNA: TGTGCCAGCTCCTTGGGGGGTTTCGGTGGAAACACCATATATTTT

D gene: TRBD1
V gene: TRBV6-5
clone size: NA
J gene: TRBJ1-1
CDR3 protein: CASRGPNRGSLSAFF
CDR3 DNA: TGTGCCAGCAGGGGACCCAACAGGGGCTCCTTATCAGCTTTCTTT

D gene: TRBD1
V gene: TRBV20-1
clone size: NA
J gene: TRBJ2-1
CDR3 protein: CSASTGNEQFF
CDR3 DNA: TGCAGTGCTTCGACAGGGAATGAGCAGTTCTTC

D gene: NA
V gene: TRBV7-2
clone size: NA
J gene: TRBJ1-5
CDR3 protein: CASSLYHRDSNQPQHF
CDR3 DNA: TGTGCCAGCAGCTTATATCACAGAGATAGCAATCAGCCCCAGCATTTT

D gene: NA
V gene: TRBV7-2
clone size: NA
J gene: TRBJ2-1
CDR3 protein: CASRLSPVPEQFF
CDR3 DNA: TGTGCCAGCAGACTCTCTCCCGTTCCTGAGCAGTTCTTC

D gene: TRBD2
V gene: TRBV7-3
clone size: NA
J gene: TRBJ2-7
CDR3 protein: CASSLLPGLYEQYF
CDR3 DNA: TGTGCCAGCAGCTTACTGCCGGGACTATACGAGCAGTACTTC

D gene: NA
V gene: TRBV3-1/TRBV3-2
clone size: once
J gene: TRBJ2-5
CDR3 protein: CASSQVPDREETQYF
CDR3 DNA: TGTGCCAGCAGCCAAGTTCCGGACAGAGAAGAGACCCAGTACTTC

D gene: NA
V gene: TRBV28
clone size: NA
J gene: TRBJ1-4
CDR3 protein: CASQGTNEKLFF
CDR3 DNA: TGTGCCAGTCAGGGAACTAATGAAAAACTGTTTTTT

D gene: NA
V gene: TRBV18
clone size: few
J gene: TRBJ2-2
CDR3 protein: CASSPVASTGELFF
CDR3 DNA: TGTGCCAGCTCACCAGTAGCATCCACCGGGGAGCTGTTTTTT

D gene: TRBD1
V gene: TRBV6-5
clone size: NA
J gene: TRBJ2-7
CDR3 protein: CASSQGVSYEQYF
CDR3 DNA: TGTGCCAGCAGTCAGGGGGTCTCCTACGAGCAGTACTTC

D gene: TRBD1
V gene: TRBV7-6
clone size: NA
J gene: TRBJ1-4
CDR3 protein: CASSRGGTGNEKLFF
CDR3 DNA: TGTGCCAGCAGCCGAGGTGGGACAGGGAATGAAAAACTGTTTTTT

D gene: NA
V gene: TRBV20-1
clone size: NA
J gene: TRBJ2-5
CDR3 protein: CSASLSETQYF
CDR3 DNA: TGCAGTGCTAGTCTGTCGGAGACCCAGTACTTC

D gene: TRBD2
V gene: TRBV7-3
clone size: once
J gene: TRBJ2-7
CDR3 protein: CASSLLAGGLLEQYF
CDR3 DNA: TGTGCCAGCAGCTTACTAGCGGGGGGCCTCCTTGAGCAGTACTTC

D gene: TRBD1
V gene: TRBV5-1
clone size: once
J gene: TRBJ1-2
CDR3 protein: CASRPGQGLYGYTF
CDR3 DNA: TGCGCCAGCAGACCAGGACAGGGCCTCTATGGCTACACCTTC

D gene: NA
V gene: TRBV4-1
clone size: NA
J gene: TRBJ2-3
CDR3 protein: CASSQGQGPQGTDTQYF
CDR3 DNA: TGCGCCAGCAGCCAAGGGCAGGGCCCCCAGGGGACAGATACGCAGTATTTT

D gene: TRBD1
V gene: TRBV25-1
clone size: NA
J gene: TRBJ2-7
CDR3 protein: CASSVAGGREQYF
CDR3 DNA: TGTGCCAGCAGTGTTGCAGGGGGTAGGGAGCAGTACTTC

D gene: NA
V gene: TRBV7-6
clone size: once
J gene: TRBJ2-5
CDR3 protein: CASSFGRVSGLKGETQYF
CDR3 DNA: TGTGCCAGCAGCTTCGGCCGGGTAAGCGGCCTGAAGGGAGAGACCCAGTACTTC

D gene: TRBD1
V gene: TRBV6-5
clone size: NA
J gene: TRBJ1-2
CDR3 protein: CASSYSTGSNYGYTF
CDR3 DNA: TGTGCCAGCAGTTACTCGACAGGGAGTAACTATGGCTACACCTTC

D gene: NA
V gene: TRBV30
clone size: NA
J gene: TRBJ2-4
CDR3 protein: CAWSVGGLAKNIQYF
CDR3 DNA: TGTGCCTGGAGTGTGGGGGGTTTGGCCAAAAACATTCAGTACTTC

D gene: TRBD1
V gene: TRBV14
clone size: many
J gene: TRBJ1-3
CDR3 protein: CASSRGTGTGNTIYF
CDR3 DNA: TGTGCCAGCAGCCGGGGGACAGGGACTGGAAACACCATATATTTT

D gene: NA
V gene: TRBV19
clone size: NA
J gene: TRBJ2-3
CDR3 protein: CASSRQANLGDTQYF
CDR3 DNA: TGTGCCAGTAGTCGGCAGGCCAATTTGGGCGATACGCAGTATTTT

D gene: NA
V gene: TRBV5-1
clone size: NA
J gene: TRBJ1-2
CDR3 protein: CASSSEGGYGYTF
CDR3 DNA: TGCGCCAGCAGCTCCGAGGGAGGCTATGGCTACACCTTC